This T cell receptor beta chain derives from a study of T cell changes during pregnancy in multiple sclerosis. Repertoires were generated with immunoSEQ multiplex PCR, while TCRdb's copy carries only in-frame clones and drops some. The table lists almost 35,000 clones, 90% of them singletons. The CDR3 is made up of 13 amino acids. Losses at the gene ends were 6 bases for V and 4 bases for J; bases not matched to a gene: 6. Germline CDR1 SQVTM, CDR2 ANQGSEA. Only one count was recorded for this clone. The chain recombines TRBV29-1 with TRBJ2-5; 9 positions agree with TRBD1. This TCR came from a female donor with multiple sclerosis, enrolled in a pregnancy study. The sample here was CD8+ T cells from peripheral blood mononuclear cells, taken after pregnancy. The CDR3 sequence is CSVPGQGTETQYF. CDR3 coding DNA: TGCAGCGTACCTGGACAGGGGACAGAGACCCAGTACTTC.